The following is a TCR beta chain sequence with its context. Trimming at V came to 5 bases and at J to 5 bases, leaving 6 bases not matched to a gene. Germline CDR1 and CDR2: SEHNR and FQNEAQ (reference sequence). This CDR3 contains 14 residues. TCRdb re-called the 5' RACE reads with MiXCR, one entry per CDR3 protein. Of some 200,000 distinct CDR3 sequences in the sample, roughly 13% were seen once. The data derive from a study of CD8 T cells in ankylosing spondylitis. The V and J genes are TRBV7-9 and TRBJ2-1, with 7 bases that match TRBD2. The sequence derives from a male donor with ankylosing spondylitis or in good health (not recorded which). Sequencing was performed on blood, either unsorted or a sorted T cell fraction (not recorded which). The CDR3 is CASSPTSPHNEQFF. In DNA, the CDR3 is TGTGCCAGCAGCCCGACTAGCCCCCACAATGAGCAGTTCTTC.